This TCR beta chain comes out of a study of cytomegalovirus exposure and HLA in healthy donors. The germline gives CDR1 MNHNS, CDR2 SASEGT. The CDR3 sequence is 13 residues long. The V gene lost 6 bases and the J gene lost 4 bases, with 13 bases spanning the gap. Study-level results: Serostatus for CMV was the only available immune exposure information. In a later analysis, around 18,000 TCR beta sequences were associated with HLA alleles at 0.05 false discovery rate. Confirmation was obtained in vitro that a few CMV-associated chains are specific for CMV antigens.

With regard to this clone: Its antigen is undetermined.

PCR primers comprised 60 Vbeta and 13 Jbeta primers. The method was immunoSEQ multiplex PCR; TCRdb's version includes in-frame clones alone and lacks a portion of them. The sample lists approximately 120,000 clones, around 78% occurring once. The chain carries TRBV6-1 and TRBJ2-7, with TRBD2 as a possible D gene (6 bases). This clonotype originated in a woman aged 35 to 49 in good health and CMV-seronegative. Sequencing used PBMCs. The CDR3 DNA sequence: TGTGCCAGCAGGAAGACTAGTAGGTACGAGCAGTACTTC. Translating gives CASRKTSRYEQYF.